This TCR beta chain is from a study of T cells in Graves' hyperthyroidism and ophthalmopathy. The patients, who ranged from 18 to 65 in age, presented with newly diagnosed hyperthyroidism lasting under 2 months. From roughly 9.2 ml of fresh peripheral blood, PBMCs were isolated. Amplification of TCR beta CDR3 regions used RNA as the template. HTBI primers drove first-round RT-PCR of the TCR CDR3. TCRdb re-called the multiplex PCR reads through MiXCR, storing one row per CDR3 protein. The repertoire holds a few hundred thousand distinct CDR3 sequences, with approximately 20% as singletons. Germline trimming cut 5 bases from V and 5 bases from J; bases unmatched to any gene: 6. The CDR3 is 15 residues long. Per germline, CDR1 SGHTA and CDR2 FQGNSA. Findings of the study overall: The model made its ophthalmopathy prediction, and onset followed a median approximately 6 months later. Among clonotypes expanded in thyroid above 0.001, most were also found in blood.

Details on this clonotype: Its antigen is not identified.

The clonotype was recovered from a man aged 35 to 55 with Graves' hyperthyroidism. What was sequenced was blood. The V and J genes are TRBV7-2 and TRBJ2-7, with 13 nucleotides matching TRBD2. The CDR3 sequence: CASSIGLAGDHEQYF. The CDR3 region has the DNA TGTGCCAGCAGCATCGGACTAGCGGGAGACCACGAGCAGTACTTC.